This entry features one TCR beta chain sequence. Its antigen is still unknown. These data come from a study of cytomegalovirus exposure and HLA in healthy donors. Looking at the study overall: Earlier, 150 million to 200 million T cells were analyzed, and 90 million to 140 million unique TCR beta sequences were found among them.

Whole-study findings and limits: Reported findings show TCR beta sequences accurately forecast HLA-A and HLA-B alleles in most subjects. It was approximately 150 TCR beta chains that were listed as cytomegalovirus-associated.

Per the germline V gene, CDR1 is SGHAT and CDR2 is FQNNGV. The V end was cut by 1 base, the J end by 1 base, with 14 bases between. This CDR3 is built from 16 residues. The PCR employed 60 Vbeta primers together with 13 Jbeta primers. The protocol was immunoSEQ multiplex PCR, while the TCRdb copy is restricted to in-frame clones and leaves out a portion. The listing records 65,000 to 95,000 clones. Sequenced input: PBMCs. This sequence originates from a man aged 25-45 years in good health and CMV-seronegative. V gene TRBV11-2 combines with J gene TRBJ2-7, with D possibly TRBD2 on 6 matching bases. CDR3 in DNA: TGTGCCAGCAGCTTAGTAGGCAAGGGGACTTCCTACGAGCAGTACTTC. Its translation: CASSLVGKGTSYEQYF.